The T cell receptor beta chain described here comes from a study of T cells in Graves' hyperthyroidism and ophthalmopathy. This clonotype has at least ten counts. Trimming removed 4 bases from V and 1 base from J; junction bases left unmatched: 15. The germline V gene has CDR1 SQVTM and CDR2 ANQGSEA. This CDR3 has 17 residues. The TCR beta CDR3 regions underwent amplification using RNA transcripts as the source. The HTBI primer set drove a first-round RT-PCR of the TCR CDR3. Via MiXCR, TCRdb re-called the multiplex PCR reads, giving one row per CDR3 protein. The sample includes hundreds of thousands of distinct CDR3 sequences, about 14% seen only once; the top ten take roughly 10%.

The TCR originated in a woman aged 18 to 35 with Graves' hyperthyroidism. Sequencing was done on a sample of blood. The chain joins TRBV29-1 to TRBJ1-1; 7 positions agree with TRBD1. CDR3 sequence (DNA): TGCAGCGTTGTTGTTGTGAGGGGGCGAGCTTCGAACACTGAAGCTTTCTTT. Protein product: CSVVVVRGRASNTEAFF.